The clone carrying this T cell receptor (beta chain) occurred many times. What it binds is unknown. Genomic DNA constituted the template upon which TCR beta VDJ and CDR3 profiling was performed. One entry per CDR3 protein, called by TCRdb with MiXCR from the reads. This table holds 90,000 to 130,000 distinct CDR3 sequences, 51% found once. These data are taken from a study of CD8+CD57+ T cells in acquired aplastic anemia. Study in general: The average for DNA from sorted CD4+ and CD8+ cells was 2.5 to 4 ug. Sequencing produced an average of about 10.8 million reads per healthy donor for CD4+ cells. The study, taken as a whole, reports: A significant difference in CD8+ Simpson's diversity between patients and controls was not found. The study identified under 30 CD8+ CDR3 sequences shared by patients and controls.

CDR1 is SGHTA and CDR2 is FQGNSA in the germline V gene. The CDR3 has 14 amino acids. The V end was cut by 5 bases, the J end by 4 bases, with 11 bases between. The V gene is TRBV7-2, the J gene TRBJ1-4, with a possible D match to TRBD1 (5 bases). The TCR comes from a human donor in good health, serving as a control. What was sequenced was sorted CD4+, CD8+, or CD8+CD57+ T cells (not recorded which) from PBMCs. CDR3 loop: CASSLDRFNEKLFF. The CDR3 DNA sequence: TGTGCCAGCAGCCTAGACAGATTTAATGAAAAACTGTTTTTT.